The rows below give T cell receptor beta chains drawn from one sample of a study of blood T cell repertoires in COVID-19. Some clones are missing from TCRdb's copy, which holds only in-frame ones; the method was immunoSEQ multiplex PCR. The sample includes some 330,000 clones, over 70% of them seen just once. The source material was PBMCs or T cells enriched from blood (not recorded which). The receptors here all came from a man aged 30 to 39 who had recovered from COVID-19. Each CDR3 is given with its conserved first and last residue. A D gene is named only where the DNA matches it firmly. The size of a clone is reported for some rows only, either as once, few or many, or as a class for expanded clones.

d_call: .
clone_size: .
j_call: TRBJ2-7
v_call: TRBV15
cdr3_nt: TGTGCCACCAGCAGACACTTAATCCCAGGGTCCTCCTACGAGCAGTACTTC
cdr3_aa: CATSRHLIPGSSYEQYF

d_call: TRBD1
clone_size: .
j_call: TRBJ1-1
v_call: TRBV13
cdr3_nt: TGTGCCAGCTACAGGGGGCTGAACACTGAAGCTTTCTTT
cdr3_aa: CASYRGLNTEAFF

d_call: .
clone_size: .
j_call: TRBJ2-5
v_call: TRBV27
cdr3_nt: TGTGCCAGCAGCCGGGACACGCACCAAGAGACCCAGTACTTC
cdr3_aa: CASSRDTHQETQYF

d_call: .
clone_size: few
j_call: TRBJ1-6
v_call: TRBV5-1
cdr3_nt: TGCGCCAGCAGCTTTTTGTCCGGTACTGATTCACCCCTCCACTTT
cdr3_aa: CASSFLSGTDSPLHF

d_call: .
clone_size: .
j_call: TRBJ2-2
v_call: TRBV7-9
cdr3_nt: TGTGCCAGCAGCCCCCCCACATTTGCGAACACCGGGGAGCTGTTTTTT
cdr3_aa: CASSPPTFANTGELFF

d_call: .
clone_size: .
j_call: TRBJ2-7
v_call: TRBV7-2
cdr3_nt: TGTGCCAGCAGCTTAACAACCCCTAGCGAGCAGTACTTC
cdr3_aa: CASSLTTPSEQYF

d_call: .
clone_size: .
j_call: TRBJ2-1
v_call: TRBV11-3
cdr3_nt: TGTGCCAGCAGCTTAGTAGGGCAGGGGCACAATGAGCAGTTCTTC
cdr3_aa: CASSLVGQGHNEQFF

d_call: TRBD2
clone_size: .
j_call: TRBJ2-5
v_call: TRBV2
cdr3_nt: TGTGCCAGCAGGGGACTAGCTGCAGAGACCCAGTACTTC
cdr3_aa: CASRGLAAETQYF

d_call: TRBD1
clone_size: .
j_call: TRBJ2-7
v_call: TRBV6-5
cdr3_nt: TGTGCCACTATGGGACAGGGGCTTTACGAGCAGTACTTC
cdr3_aa: CATMGQGLYEQYF

d_call: .
clone_size: .
j_call: TRBJ1-2
v_call: TRBV28
cdr3_nt: TGTGCCAGCAGCCTTGGTGTTGAGGATGGCTACACCTTC
cdr3_aa: CASSLGVEDGYTF

d_call: TRBD1
clone_size: .
j_call: TRBJ1-3
v_call: TRBV18
cdr3_nt: TGTGCCAGCTCACCACCCGGAGGGGGCTATAGAAACACCATATATTTT
cdr3_aa: CASSPPGGGYRNTIYF

d_call: TRBD2
clone_size: .
j_call: TRBJ2-5
v_call: TRBV5-6
cdr3_nt: TGTGCCAGCACCAAAGGGACTAGAGAGACCCAGTACTTC
cdr3_aa: CASTKGTRETQYF

d_call: .
clone_size: .
j_call: TRBJ1-4
v_call: TRBV2
cdr3_nt: TGTGCCAGCAAACTCGAGGCTAATGAAAAACTGTTTTTT
cdr3_aa: CASKLEANEKLFF

d_call: TRBD2
clone_size: .
j_call: TRBJ2-3
v_call: TRBV4-1
cdr3_nt: TGCGCCAGCAGCCCCGGGATAGCGGGCCCAGATACGCAGTATTTT
cdr3_aa: CASSPGIAGPDTQYF

d_call: .
clone_size: .
j_call: TRBJ2-1
v_call: TRBV30
cdr3_nt: TGTGCCTGGAGTGTACTAGGGAAGCAGTTCTTC
cdr3_aa: CAWSVLGKQFF

d_call: TRBD1
clone_size: .
j_call: TRBJ1-1
v_call: TRBV6-1
cdr3_nt: TGTGCCAGCAGTGACCGGACAGGGGGCGTCACGAACACTGAAGCTTTCTTT
cdr3_aa: CASSDRTGGVTNTEAFF

d_call: TRBD2
clone_size: .
j_call: TRBJ2-5
v_call: TRBV27
cdr3_nt: TGTGCCAGCAGTTTACAGAGCGGGGGCCCCCAAGAGACCCAGTACTTC
cdr3_aa: CASSLQSGGPQETQYF

d_call: TRBD1
clone_size: .
j_call: TRBJ1-4
v_call: TRBV7-9
cdr3_nt: TGTGCCAGCGCCGGGACAGGGGGCTTCGGAGTAAATGAAAAACTGTTTTTT
cdr3_aa: CASAGTGGFGVNEKLFF

d_call: TRBD1
clone_size: few
j_call: TRBJ2-3
v_call: TRBV9
cdr3_nt: TGTGCCAGCAGCGCGACAGGGTGGAATGACGATACGCAGTATTTT
cdr3_aa: CASSATGWNDDTQYF

d_call: TRBD1
clone_size: .
j_call: TRBJ1-2
v_call: TRBV5-6
cdr3_nt: TGTGCCAGCAGCTTGCTAAAAGGGGGACAGCCTAACTATGGCTACACCTTC
cdr3_aa: CASSLLKGGQPNYGYTF

d_call: TRBD1
clone_size: .
j_call: TRBJ2-7
v_call: TRBV5-1
cdr3_nt: TGCGCCAGCAGCTTCACGTTTAACAGGGGATTATACGAGCAGTACTTC
cdr3_aa: CASSFTFNRGLYEQYF

d_call: TRBD2
clone_size: .
j_call: TRBJ2-1
v_call: TRBV5-1
cdr3_nt: TGCGCCAGCAGTCAAGTAGCGGGGAATACCTACAATGAGCAGTTCTTC
cdr3_aa: CASSQVAGNTYNEQFF

d_call: .
clone_size: .
j_call: TRBJ1-5
v_call: TRBV12-3/TRBV12-4
cdr3_nt: TGTGCCAGCAGCCTTGTGAGCAATCAGCCCCAGCATTTT
cdr3_aa: CASSLVSNQPQHF

d_call: TRBD1
clone_size: .
j_call: TRBJ1-1
v_call: TRBV2
cdr3_nt: TGTGCCAGCAGTGAATCGACAGGGTTGGGCACTGAAGCTTTCTTT
cdr3_aa: CASSESTGLGTEAFF

d_call: .
clone_size: .
j_call: TRBJ1-5
v_call: TRBV19
cdr3_nt: TGTGCCAGTAGTAACAGTCGGGGAGGGCAGCCCCAGCATTTT
cdr3_aa: CASSNSRGGQPQHF

d_call: .
clone_size: .
j_call: TRBJ2-3
v_call: TRBV2
cdr3_nt: TGTGCCAGCAGGGGAAGAGGGGATACGCAGTATTTT
cdr3_aa: CASRGRGDTQYF

d_call: TRBD1
clone_size: .
j_call: TRBJ2-1
v_call: TRBV28
cdr3_nt: TGTGCCAGCGAAGACAGGGGGCCGCCCTACAATGAGCAGTTCTTC
cdr3_aa: CASEDRGPPYNEQFF

d_call: .
clone_size: .
j_call: TRBJ1-4
v_call: TRBV5-1
cdr3_nt: TGCGCCAGCAGCTTGACAGCTCCTTCCCAACGGAATGAAAAACTGTTTTTT
cdr3_aa: CASSLTAPSQRNEKLFF

d_call: TRBD2
clone_size: .
j_call: TRBJ2-5
v_call: TRBV5-6
cdr3_nt: TGTGCCAGCAGCCTGACTAGCGGGAGGGGTCAAGAGACCCAGTACTTC
cdr3_aa: CASSLTSGRGQETQYF

d_call: .
clone_size: .
j_call: TRBJ2-7
v_call: TRBV2
cdr3_nt: TGTGCCAGCAGTGAACCTAGCTCCTACGAGCAGTACTTC
cdr3_aa: CASSEPSSYEQYF

d_call: .
clone_size: .
j_call: TRBJ2-5
v_call: TRBV29-1
cdr3_nt: TGCAGCGTCCCTACGTACCAAGAGACCCAGTACTTC
cdr3_aa: CSVPTYQETQYF

d_call: TRBD1
clone_size: .
j_call: TRBJ1-6
v_call: TRBV30
cdr3_nt: TGTGCCTGGAACAGGGGGCATTCACCCCTCCACTTT
cdr3_aa: CAWNRGHSPLHF

d_call: .
clone_size: .
j_call: TRBJ2-3
v_call: TRBV27
cdr3_nt: TGTGCCAGCAGTTCCCCCCCCGACAGGACAGATACGCAGTATTTT
cdr3_aa: CASSSPPDRTDTQYF

d_call: TRBD2
clone_size: .
j_call: TRBJ2-7
v_call: TRBV4-1
cdr3_nt: TGCGCCAGCAGCCAAGCTCGGGGGGGGGAGCAGTACTTC
cdr3_aa: CASSQARGGEQYF

d_call: .
clone_size: .
j_call: TRBJ2-2
v_call: TRBV28
cdr3_nt: TGTGCCAGCAGTTTAGAGAGCACCGGGGAGCTGTTTTTT
cdr3_aa: CASSLESTGELFF

d_call: .
clone_size: .
j_call: TRBJ2-5
v_call: TRBV5-1
cdr3_nt: TGCGCCAGCAGCTTAGGAAGGAGTAGGGAGACCCAGTACTTC
cdr3_aa: CASSLGRSRETQYF

d_call: TRBD1
clone_size: .
j_call: TRBJ1-2
v_call: TRBV19
cdr3_nt: TGTGCCAGTAGTAGGGACAGGGAAACTAGCTATGGCTACACCTTC
cdr3_aa: CASSRDRETSYGYTF

d_call: .
clone_size: .
j_call: TRBJ1-1
v_call: TRBV5-6
cdr3_nt: TGTGCCAGCAGCCCCGAGGGGGGGGTAAGGACTGTCGCTTTCTTT
cdr3_aa: CASSPEGGVRTVAFF

d_call: .
clone_size: .
j_call: TRBJ1-2
v_call: TRBV7-2
cdr3_nt: TGTGCCAGCAGCTTAGCGTTGGGGGGAAGGGCCTATGGCTACACCTTC
cdr3_aa: CASSLALGGRAYGYTF

d_call: TRBD1
clone_size: .
j_call: TRBJ2-3
v_call: TRBV30
cdr3_nt: TGTGCCTGGAGTTTAAAGGGGGCGAAAGATACGCAGTATTTT
cdr3_aa: CAWSLKGAKDTQYF

d_call: .
clone_size: .
j_call: TRBJ2-4
v_call: TRBV11-1
cdr3_nt: TGTGCCAGCAGCTTAGCGCGCGACACCAAAAACATTCAGTACTTC
cdr3_aa: CASSLARDTKNIQYF

d_call: TRBD1
clone_size: .
j_call: TRBJ2-5
v_call: TRBV14
cdr3_nt: TGTGCCAGCAGCCAGGACAGGGACTCCTGGGAGACCCAGTACTTC
cdr3_aa: CASSQDRDSWETQYF

d_call: .
clone_size: .
j_call: TRBJ1-6
v_call: TRBV19
cdr3_nt: TGTGCCAGTAGTCCGAGCTATAATTCACCCCTCCACTTT
cdr3_aa: CASSPSYNSPLHF

d_call: TRBD2
clone_size: .
j_call: TRBJ2-1
v_call: TRBV6-1
cdr3_nt: TGTGCCAGCAGTGAGGACGGACTAGCCCCCTACAATGAGCAGTTCTTC
cdr3_aa: CASSEDGLAPYNEQFF

d_call: .
clone_size: .
j_call: TRBJ1-3
v_call: TRBV2
cdr3_nt: TGTGCCAGCAGTGAAGCGGGGGGGAGAAGAAACACCATATATTTT
cdr3_aa: CASSEAGGRRNTIYF

d_call: .
clone_size: .
j_call: TRBJ2-3
v_call: TRBV5-5
cdr3_nt: TGTGCCAGCAGCTTAATCACAGCATCCACAGATACGCAGTATTTT
cdr3_aa: CASSLITASTDTQYF

d_call: .
clone_size: .
j_call: TRBJ2-2
v_call: TRBV6-1
cdr3_nt: TGTGCCAGCACAGGTGCGGGTGCAAACACCGGGGAGCTGTTTTTT
cdr3_aa: CASTGAGANTGELFF

d_call: TRBD1
clone_size: .
j_call: TRBJ1-4
v_call: TRBV19
cdr3_nt: TGTGCCAGTAGCAGCCGGGACAGGGAAAAACTGTTTTTT
cdr3_aa: CASSSRDREKLFF

d_call: .
clone_size: .
j_call: TRBJ2-7
v_call: TRBV6-5
cdr3_nt: TGTGCCAGCAGTTACTCGTCCAGGCAGTCCTACGAGCAGTACTTC
cdr3_aa: CASSYSSRQSYEQYF

d_call: TRBD1
clone_size: .
j_call: TRBJ2-3
v_call: TRBV27
cdr3_nt: TGTGCCAGCAGTTTAGATTGGCAGGGGGCTACAGATACGCAGTATTTT
cdr3_aa: CASSLDWQGATDTQYF

d_call: .
clone_size: .
j_call: TRBJ1-5
v_call: TRBV13
cdr3_nt: TGTGCCAGCAGCTTAGGCTCGGCAGGAAGCAATCAGCCCCAGCATTTT
cdr3_aa: CASSLGSAGSNQPQHF

d_call: TRBD1
clone_size: .
j_call: TRBJ1-1
v_call: TRBV19
cdr3_nt: TGTGCCAGTAGTCCCTCCTGGGGACAGGGGGCCACTGAAGCTTTCTTT
cdr3_aa: CASSPSWGQGATEAFF

d_call: .
clone_size: .
j_call: TRBJ1-2
v_call: TRBV7-9
cdr3_nt: TGTGCCAGCAGCCCAGACAGTAGCTATGGCTACACCTTC
cdr3_aa: CASSPDSSYGYTF

d_call: .
clone_size: .
j_call: TRBJ1-1
v_call: TRBV6-5
cdr3_nt: TGTGCCAGCAGTTTCGGTATAGGGAGCGACACTGAAGCTTTCTTT
cdr3_aa: CASSFGIGSDTEAFF

d_call: TRBD1
clone_size: once
j_call: TRBJ1-2
v_call: TRBV4-2
cdr3_nt: TGTGCCAGCAGCCATAGGGGACAGGGGGCGAATGGCTACACCTTC
cdr3_aa: CASSHRGQGANGYTF